The clone carrying this TCR beta chain is deemed large. TCR libraries were prepared from around 15 ng of total RNA with the QIAseq Immune Repertoire TCR panel. TCRdb independently ran MiXCR on the reads; one entry per CDR3 protein. The repertoire holds 500 to 800 distinct CDR3 sequences, around 7.3% seen once, with under 20% in the top ten. The data were taken from a study of circulating CD8 cells and anti-PD-1 response in melanoma. From live CD3+CD8+TCRalphabeta+ cells, four PD-1 and/or TIGIT subsets were sorted. V was clipped by 1 base and J by 5 bases, with 6 bases between them. The CDR3 sequence is 13 residues long. Germline CDR1 is LNHDA and CDR2 is SQIVND (reference sequence).

The origin of this receptor is a human donor with melanoma. The sequences come from CD8+ T cells from PBMCs, collected at baseline or after one month of anti-PD-1 therapy (not recorded which). The rearrangement uses TRBV19 and TRBJ2-1; unclear D gene. CDR3 bases: TGTGCCAGTAGTATAGTGCAGAACAATGAGCAGTTCTTC. Translating it yields CASSIVQNNEQFF. The entire variable domain, with the rest obtained from reference TRBV19 and TRBJ2-1, is as follows: DGGITQSPKYLFRKEGQNVTLSCEQNLNHDAMYWYRQDPGQGLRLIYYSQIVNDFQKGDIAEGYSVSREKKESFPLTVTSAQKNPTAFYLCASSIVQNNEQFFGPGTRLTVL.